A selection of T cell receptor beta chains follows, all from one sample in a study of human T cells and chemical hapten exposure. Each CDR3 protein gets one entry after TCRdb re-called the RACE reads with MiXCR. The table records approximately 260,000 distinct CDR3 sequences, roughly 7.7% of them present only once. The source material was whole blood, sampled in connection with sensitization to the hapten diphenylcyclopropenone (DPC). The source of these receptors is a man younger than 35 with alopecia areata. Some clones in this sample may be carry-over from other donors' samples. CDR3s include the opening cysteine and the closing phenylalanine or tryptophan. D genes are given only for firm matches. Size tells how often a clone was seen (once, few, many) or the class of an expanded clone, and some rows leave it out.

d_gene: .
v_gene: TRBV9
j_gene: TRBJ1-3
abundance: few
CDR3aa: CASSGRGTNTIYF
CDR3nt: TGTGCCAGCAGCGGAAGGGGAACAAACACCATATATTTT

d_gene: .
v_gene: TRBV6-4
j_gene: TRBJ1-1
abundance: few
CDR3aa: CASSEAGERTEAFF
CDR3nt: TGTGCCAGCAGTGAGGCAGGGGAGCGAACTGAAGCTTTCTTT

d_gene: TRBD1
v_gene: TRBV5-1
j_gene: TRBJ1-1
abundance: .
CDR3aa: CASSPGQGTSNTEAFF
CDR3nt: TGCGCCAGCAGCCCGGGACAGGGGACATCGAACACTGAAGCTTTCTTT

d_gene: .
v_gene: TRBV28
j_gene: TRBJ1-1
abundance: .
CDR3aa: CASRARAEAFF
CDR3nt: TGTGCCAGCAGGGCTAGGGCTGAAGCTTTCTTT

d_gene: TRBD2
v_gene: TRBV5-1
j_gene: TRBJ2-7
abundance: .
CDR3aa: CASSLASLAGGVAYEQYF
CDR3nt: TGCGCCAGCAGCTTGGCCTCTCTAGCGGGGGGCGTCGCCTACGAGCAGTACTTC

d_gene: TRBD1
v_gene: TRBV12-3/TRBV12-4
j_gene: TRBJ1-1
abundance: many
CDR3aa: CASRAHRQGLPEAFF
CDR3nt: TGTGCCAGCAGAGCCCACCGACAGGGATTGCCTGAAGCTTTCTTT

d_gene: TRBD2
v_gene: TRBV12-3/TRBV12-4
j_gene: TRBJ2-5
abundance: many
CDR3aa: CASSPGRLAGFQETQYF
CDR3nt: TGTGCCAGCAGCCCTGGCCGGCTAGCGGGTTTCCAAGAGACCCAGTACTTC

d_gene: TRBD1
v_gene: TRBV5-1
j_gene: TRBJ2-1
abundance: .
CDR3aa: CASSLGTGRGNEQFF
CDR3nt: TGCGCCAGCAGCCTTGGGACAGGACGGGGCAATGAGCAGTTCTTC

d_gene: .
v_gene: TRBV28
j_gene: TRBJ2-7
abundance: .
CDR3aa: CASRGEARNYYEQYF
CDR3nt: TGTGCCAGCAGGGGGGAGGCTCGAAACTACTACGAGCAGTACTTC

d_gene: .
v_gene: TRBV9
j_gene: TRBJ2-5
abundance: .
CDR3aa: CASSPRDFAETQYF
CDR3nt: TGTGCCAGCAGCCCAAGGGACTTCGCCGAGACCCAGTACTTC

d_gene: .
v_gene: TRBV7-9
j_gene: TRBJ2-6
abundance: few
CDR3aa: CASSSRQSGANVLTF
CDR3nt: TGTGCCAGCAGCTCCAGACAGAGTGGGGCCAACGTCCTGACTTTC

d_gene: .
v_gene: TRBV6-6
j_gene: TRBJ1-2
abundance: .
CDR3aa: CASRARANYGYTF
CDR3nt: TGTGCCAGCAGGGCGAGGGCTAACTATGGCTACACCTTC

d_gene: .
v_gene: TRBV6-2/TRBV6-3
j_gene: TRBJ1-5
abundance: many
CDR3aa: CASSYDRLYSNQPQHF
CDR3nt: TGTGCCAGCAGTTATGACAGATTATATAGCAATCAGCCCCAGCATTTT

d_gene: .
v_gene: TRBV11-2
j_gene: TRBJ1-1
abundance: .
CDR3aa: CASSLSLTRGHTEAFF
CDR3nt: TGTGCCAGCAGCTTATCACTTACAAGGGGTCACACTGAAGCTTTCTTT

d_gene: .
v_gene: TRBV12-5
j_gene: TRBJ1-1
abundance: .
CDR3aa: CASGLAGTTEAFF
CDR3nt: TGTGCTAGTGGTTTGGCGGGGACCACTGAAGCTTTCTTT

d_gene: TRBD1
v_gene: TRBV20-1
j_gene: TRBJ1-1
abundance: .
CDR3aa: CSAFDRAKAFF
CDR3nt: TGCAGTGCTTTCGACAGGGCGAAAGCTTTCTTT

d_gene: .
v_gene: TRBV7-3
j_gene: TRBJ2-3
abundance: many
CDR3aa: CASSSVGGITDTQYF
CDR3nt: TGTGCCAGCAGCTCTGTGGGCGGGATTACAGATACGCAGTATTTT

d_gene: .
v_gene: TRBV15
j_gene: TRBJ1-1
abundance: .
CDR3aa: CATSGYRTVNTEAFF
CDR3nt: TGTGCCACCAGCGGATACAGGACGGTGAACACTGAAGCTTTCTTT

d_gene: TRBD1
v_gene: TRBV4-2
j_gene: TRBJ2-7
abundance: many
CDR3aa: CASSQERDSSYEQYF
CDR3nt: TGTGCCAGCAGCCAAGAACGGGACAGCTCCTACGAGCAGTACTTC

d_gene: .
v_gene: TRBV12-3/TRBV12-4
j_gene: TRBJ1-1
abundance: many
CDR3aa: CASSLNSITEAFF
CDR3nt: TGTGCCAGCAGTTTGAACAGTATCACTGAAGCTTTCTTT

d_gene: TRBD1
v_gene: TRBV5-1
j_gene: TRBJ1-2
abundance: many
CDR3aa: CASSSTWDSLRGYTF
CDR3nt: TGCGCCAGCAGCTCAACATGGGACAGCCTGAGAGGCTACACCTTC

d_gene: .
v_gene: TRBV24-1
j_gene: TRBJ1-4
abundance: .
CDR3aa: CATSEGTGTPAKLFF
CDR3nt: TGTGCCACCAGTGAAGGAACCGGGACGCCAGCAAAACTGTTTTTT

d_gene: .
v_gene: TRBV7-2
j_gene: TRBJ1-1
abundance: .
CDR3aa: CASSLVGYPNTEAFF
CDR3nt: TGTGCCAGCAGCTTAGTGGGGTACCCCAACACTGAAGCTTTCTTT

d_gene: TRBD1
v_gene: TRBV20-1
j_gene: TRBJ1-1
abundance: .
CDR3aa: CSATTGGRSTEAFF
CDR3nt: TGCAGTGCGACGACAGGGGGCCGGAGCACTGAAGCTTTCTTT

d_gene: TRBD1
v_gene: TRBV20-1
j_gene: TRBJ1-1
abundance: few
CDR3aa: CSAPRRTGGYTEAFF
CDR3nt: TGCAGTGCCCCACGGAGGACAGGCGGGTACACTGAAGCTTTCTTT

d_gene: TRBD2
v_gene: TRBV5-1
j_gene: TRBJ2-7
abundance: few
CDR3aa: CASSLGGLYYEQYF
CDR3nt: TGCGCCAGCAGCTTGGGGGGACTATACTACGAGCAGTACTTC

d_gene: .
v_gene: TRBV29-1
j_gene: TRBJ2-4
abundance: many
CDR3aa: CSVVLWNIQYF
CDR3nt: TGCAGCGTCGTGCTATGGAACATTCAGTACTTC

d_gene: .
v_gene: TRBV7-2
j_gene: TRBJ2-3
abundance: many
CDR3aa: CASSLQGISDTQYF
CDR3nt: TGTGCCAGCAGCTTGCAGGGGATCTCAGATACGCAGTATTTT

d_gene: .
v_gene: TRBV4-2
j_gene: TRBJ1-6
abundance: .
CDR3aa: CASSQEEGIYSPLHF
CDR3nt: TGTGCCAGCAGCCAAGAGGAGGGAATATATTCACCCCTCCACTTT

d_gene: .
v_gene: TRBV7-3
j_gene: TRBJ1-1
abundance: few
CDR3aa: CASSLPASTEAFF
CDR3nt: TGTGCCAGCAGCTTACCAGCTTCCACTGAAGCTTTCTTT

d_gene: .
v_gene: TRBV5-1
j_gene: TRBJ2-1
abundance: few
CDR3aa: CASSLAGQNEQFF
CDR3nt: TGCGCCAGCAGCTTGGCGGGGCAGAATGAGCAGTTCTTC

d_gene: .
v_gene: TRBV12-3/TRBV12-4
j_gene: TRBJ1-2
abundance: many
CDR3aa: CASSLTGGSGYTF
CDR3nt: TGTGCCAGCAGTTTAACAGGAGGGTCGGGCTACACCTTC

d_gene: TRBD1
v_gene: TRBV7-2
j_gene: TRBJ1-4
abundance: many
CDR3aa: CASSPRTGNEKLFF
CDR3nt: TGTGCCAGCAGCCCTAGGACAGGGAACGAAAAACTGTTTTTT

d_gene: .
v_gene: TRBV29-1
j_gene: TRBJ1-2
abundance: few
CDR3aa: CSALFTSDRAYYGYTF
CDR3nt: TGCAGCGCCCTCTTTACGTCCGACAGAGCGTACTATGGCTACACCTTC

d_gene: .
v_gene: TRBV16
j_gene: TRBJ2-1
abundance: few
CDR3aa: CASSQYLGTSSYNEQFF
CDR3nt: TGTGCCAGCAGCCAATACTTAGGGACCAGCTCCTACAATGAGCAGTTCTTC

d_gene: .
v_gene: TRBV7-2
j_gene: TRBJ2-7
abundance: .
CDR3aa: CASSRQGTLYEQYF
CDR3nt: TGTGCCAGCAGCCGGCAGGGGACGCTTTACGAGCAGTACTTC

d_gene: .
v_gene: TRBV12-3/TRBV12-4
j_gene: TRBJ1-6
abundance: few
CDR3aa: CASSLRGGFYNSPLHF
CDR3nt: TGTGCCAGCAGTCTCCGGGGGGGCTTCTATAATTCACCCCTCCACTTT

d_gene: .
v_gene: TRBV7-2
j_gene: TRBJ2-3
abundance: .
CDR3aa: CASSRTFTDTQYF
CDR3nt: TGTGCCAGCAGCAGGACCTTCACAGATACGCAGTATTTT

d_gene: .
v_gene: TRBV12-3/TRBV12-4
j_gene: TRBJ1-4
abundance: few
CDR3aa: CASRGRGRIELSTNEKLFF
CDR3nt: TGTGCCAGCAGAGGCCGAGGGAGGATTGAACTTTCAACTAATGAAAAACTGTTTTTT

d_gene: .
v_gene: TRBV5-8
j_gene: TRBJ1-1
abundance: many
CDR3aa: CASSLPENTEAFF
CDR3nt: TGTGCCAGCAGCTTACCGGAGAACACTGAAGCTTTCTTT

d_gene: .
v_gene: TRBV5-1
j_gene: TRBJ1-5
abundance: .
CDR3aa: CASSLDSPSNQPQHF
CDR3nt: TGCGCCAGCAGCTTGGACTCCCCAAGCAATCAGCCCCAGCATTTT

d_gene: .
v_gene: TRBV15
j_gene: TRBJ1-6
abundance: .
CDR3aa: CATSSSYNSPLHF
CDR3nt: TGTGCCACCTCTAGCTCCTATAATTCACCCCTCCACTTT

d_gene: TRBD1
v_gene: TRBV4-1
j_gene: TRBJ2-3
abundance: many
CDR3aa: CASSQWDRGSTDTQYF
CDR3nt: TGCGCCAGCAGCCAATGGGACAGGGGGAGCACAGATACGCAGTATTTT

d_gene: TRBD1
v_gene: TRBV6-2/TRBV6-3
j_gene: TRBJ1-5
abundance: many
CDR3aa: CASNRQGSNQPQHF
CDR3nt: TGTGCCAGTAACCGACAGGGTAGCAATCAGCCCCAGCATTTT

d_gene: TRBD1
v_gene: TRBV18
j_gene: TRBJ2-4
abundance: few
CDR3aa: CASSPWSQGGNAKNIQYF
CDR3nt: TGTGCCAGCTCTCCATGGTCTCAAGGGGGCAACGCCAAAAACATTCAGTACTTC

d_gene: TRBD1
v_gene: TRBV10-3
j_gene: TRBJ2-5
abundance: .
CDR3aa: CAISLGQGQETQYF
CDR3nt: TGTGCCATCAGTCTCGGACAGGGCCAAGAGACCCAGTACTTC

d_gene: .
v_gene: TRBV28
j_gene: TRBJ2-1
abundance: .
CDR3aa: CASSPRDFPKYNEQFF
CDR3nt: TGTGCCAGCAGTCCCCGGGACTTCCCTAAGTACAATGAGCAGTTCTTC

d_gene: .
v_gene: TRBV29-1
j_gene: TRBJ2-4
abundance: many
CDR3aa: CSVAGKLAKNIQYF
CDR3nt: TGCAGCGTTGCGGGTAAACTAGCCAAAAACATTCAGTACTTC

d_gene: .
v_gene: TRBV29-1
j_gene: TRBJ1-2
abundance: many
CDR3aa: CSVEGGVRGYTF
CDR3nt: TGCAGCGTTGAAGGAGGGGTTAGAGGCTACACCTTC

d_gene: .
v_gene: TRBV9
j_gene: TRBJ1-6
abundance: .
CDR3aa: CASSAGQLSSYNSPLHF
CDR3nt: TGTGCCAGCAGCGCGGGGCAGCTGAGCTCCTATAATTCACCCCTCCACTTT

d_gene: TRBD1
v_gene: TRBV28
j_gene: TRBJ1-1
abundance: few
CDR3aa: CASRSGQTNTEAFF
CDR3nt: TGTGCCAGCAGATCGGGACAGACAAACACTGAAGCTTTCTTT

d_gene: TRBD1
v_gene: TRBV6-2/TRBV6-3
j_gene: TRBJ2-7
abundance: many
CDR3aa: CASSYIGQGHEQYF
CDR3nt: TGTGCCAGCAGTTACATTGGACAGGGCCACGAGCAGTACTTC

d_gene: .
v_gene: TRBV9
j_gene: TRBJ2-3
abundance: once
CDR3aa: CASSALLWGNTDTQYF
CDR3nt: TGTGCCAGCAGCGCCCTCCTTTGGGGTAATACAGATACGCAGTATTTT